Following are 9 T cell receptor beta chains from one sample sequenced in a study of shared clonotypes between healthy human individuals. Repertoires were generated with immunoSEQ multiplex PCR, while TCRdb's copy carries only in-frame clones and drops some. The sample holds a few million clones, approximately 93% seen once. Sequenced material: naive CD4+ T cells from PBMCs. Subset noted: CD45RA+ positively selected. Every receptor here comes from a young man in good health. Some clones in this sample may be carry-over from other donors' samples.

The chain uses TRBV19 and TRBJ1-3, with D perhaps TRBD1 (6 bases). Germline lookup yields CDR1 LNHDA and CDR2 SQIVND (reference sequence). This CDR3 contains 17 residues. The V end lost 4 bases, the J end lost 1 base, and 17 bases lay between the germline ends. CDR3 residues: CASSSPGADPSGNTIYF. CDR3 in DNA: TGTGCCAGTAGTAGTCCGGGGGCCGACCCTTCTGGAAACACCATATATTTT.

This chain joins TRBV6-1 and TRBJ2-5; TRBD1 matches at 10 bases. With 6 bases clipped from V and 1 base from J, the junction kept 5 bases outside the gene matches. Per germline, CDR1 MNHNS and CDR2 SASEGT. This CDR3 is built from 15 residues. This CDR3 is CASRSRDRGQETQYF. The CDR3, as DNA: TGTGCCAGCAGAAGCCGGGACAGGGGCCAAGAGACCCAGTACTTC.

To note about this clone: In the same sample, other DNA sequences code for this CDR3. The rearrangement links TRBV7-3 to TRBJ2-1, with 9 positions matching TRBD2. This CDR3 has 15 amino acids. The J segment lost 2 bases and the V segment lost 2 bases, leaving 1 base of the junction unmatched. Germline CDR1 reads SGHTA; CDR2 reads FQGTGA. CDR3 sequence: CASSLLAGPYNEQFF. CDR3 in DNA: TGTGCCAGCAGCTTACTAGCGGGACCCTACAATGAGCAGTTCTTC.

The chain couples TRBV13 to TRBJ2-3; the match to TRBD2 covers 15 bases. This CDR3 has 18 residues. The V segment lost 4 bases and the J segment 3 bases; nucleotides outside the gene matches: 8. Germline values: CDR1 PRHDT, CDR2 FYEKMQ (reference sequence). The CDR3 DNA is TGTGCCAGCAGCTCCGGGACTAGCGGGAGGTTTTTGACAGATACGCAGTATTTT. Translating gives CASSSGTSGRFLTDTQYF.

The V call is TRBV5-1, the J call TRBJ2-3, with TRBD1 matching 8 bases. J gave up 3 bases and V 5 bases, and 5 bases lay outside the gene matches. Germline CDR1 is SGHRS and CDR2 is YFSETQ. The CDR3 spans 14 residues. The CDR3 DNA follows: TGCGCCAGCAGGACAGGGGATGGGACAGATACGCAGTATTTT. It codes for CASRTGDGTDTQYF.

This clone was found once. J is TRBJ1-1 and V is TRBV30; a possible D gene is TRBD1 (6 bases). The CDR3 spans 15 residues. Germline-derived CDR1 and CDR2 are GTSNPN and SVGIG (reference sequence). Trimming cost V 3 bases and J 0 bases, with 14 bases left between them. This CDR3 reads CAWRRGEGLNTEAFF. DNA for the CDR3: TGTGCCTGGAGGAGGGGGGAAGGCTTGAACACTGAAGCTTTCTTT. The full variable domain, in which reference TRBV30 and TRBJ1-1 provide the parts outside the CDR3, is SQTIHQWPATLVQPVGSPLSLECTVEGTSNPNLYWYRQAAGRGLQLLFYSVGIGQISSEVPQNLSASRPQDRQFILSSKKLLLSDSGFYLCAWRRGEGLNTEAFFGQGTRLTVV.

Turning to this clone: Other DNA sequences in the sample encode the same CDR3. This chain links TRBV18 with TRBJ2-3; D is undetermined. This CDR3 is built from 11 residues. V was shortened by 3 bases and J by 6 bases, with 4 bases between the two germline ends. CDR1 KGHSH and CDR2 LQKENI come from the germline V gene. Here the CDR3 DNA reads TGTGCCAGCTCACCCCTGGATACGCAGTATTTT. This gives the protein CASSPLDTQYF. Full variable domain (missing parts from reference TRBV18 and TRBJ2-3): NAGVMQNPRHLVRRRGQEARLRCSPMKGHSHVYWYRQLPEEGLKFMVYLQKENIIDESGMPKERFSAEFPKEGPSILRIQQVVRGDSAAYFCASSPLDTQYFGPGTRLTVL.

On this clone itself: The same CDR3 can be traced to other DNA sequences in this sample. This sequence joins TRBV6-1 and TRBJ2-7, with D maybe TRBD1 (5 bases). Germline CDR1 is MNHNS and CDR2 is SASEGT. CDR3 length: 14 amino acids. The V end lost 2 bases, the J end lost 0 bases, and 8 bases lay between the germline ends. The CDR3 nucleotides read TGTGCCAGCAGTGAACAGGGAAGCTCCTACGAGCAGTACTTC. Its translation: CASSEQGSSYEQYF.

The chain links TRBV5-1 to TRBJ1-1; D remains ambiguous. Trimming took 0 bases from V and 6 from J, leaving 12 bases between them. In germline, CDR1 is SGHRS, CDR2 YFSETQ. The CDR3 has 14 amino acids. The CDR3 here is CASSLGTANAEAFF. CDR3 coding DNA: TGCGCCAGCAGCTTGGGTACAGCCAATGCTGAAGCTTTCTTT.